The TCR beta chain described here comes from a study of PD-L1 blockade in urothelial cancer (dated by TCRdb to 2016 to 2017). About the study as a whole: Every patient began therapy at some point between 2013 and 2015 and was given atezolizumab 1,200 mg intravenously every 3 weeks. Pretreatment blood TCR-seq was available for 27 to 30 patients, at least one posttreatment blood collection was obtained for about 24 patients, and tumor TCR-seq was available for about 24 patients. Durable clinical benefit was achieved by nine patients but not by the remaining 20. Pretreatment tumor samples, along with matched peripheral blood serially collected before and after atezolizumab treatment, were subjected to TCR sequencing. An ECOG performance status of 0 or 1 was recorded for the patients, and 0 to 3 prior chemotherapy regimens had been received by the patients. Blood samples yielded a median of about 150,000 T cells and roughly 83,000 unique TCRs, with median clonality approximately 0.08. In the same patients, pretreatment tumors underwent whole exome sequencing and RNA sequencing in addition to TCR sequencing. Progression-free survival longer than 6 months counted as durable clinical benefit, and TCR features were additionally tested against both progression-free and overall survival. Blood samples were analyzed 3 weeks after the start of treatment (second dose) and 6 weeks after the start of treatment. The study was an exploratory multi-omic analysis of somatic, immune and clinical correlates of response to PD-L1 blockade with atezolizumab in urothelial cancer. About 90% of the roughly 29 patients were identified as males with urothelial cancer of bladder origin, and a prior smoking history was reported by 18 of 29 patients.

The time point label of this sample denotes: pretreatment peripheral blood. The cohort comprised fewer than 35 patients with locally advanced or metastatic urothelial carcinoma treated at Memorial Sloan Kettering on a trial protocol. Peripheral blood mononuclear cells were collected pretreatment and during treatment, at between 1 and 8 total time points per patient. The Qiagen DNeasy Blood extraction kit was used to purify genomic DNA from total PBMCs and tumor samples. PBMCs were collected pretreatment and during treatment, and were isolated and stored as previously described. Inclusive of the bounding cysteine and phenylalanine, the CDR3 is 15 residues long. CDR3 DNA is the only sequence kept; it has 45 bases, read in frame from the first base. Reading the germline V gene gives CDR1 SGDLS and CDR2 YYNGEE. Between the V and J ends, shortened by 1 base and 5 bases respectively, the junction contains 15 bases.

Synthetic TCR analog templates were spiked into each PCR so that absolute template abundance could be estimated from read counts. The immunoSEQ assay used bias-controlled V and J gene primers to amplify TCRbeta CDR3 regions from genomic DNA. Rearranged TCRbeta segments were sequenced at approximately 20X coverage. Under the source paper's analysis protocol: Sequencing errors were corrected by clustering, and CDR3s were annotated against IMGT so that V, D and J genes could be assigned. Downstream analyses used only productive TCRbeta rearrangements and left out out-of-frame or stop-codon sequences. Clonality was calculated as one minus the Shannon entropy normalized by the log of the number of unique productive sequences. Clones differing between time points or between blood and tumor were identified by Fisher's exact test with Benjamini-Hochberg correction at adjusted p below 0.01. TCRdb provides this immuneACCESS table in a form limited to in-frame rearrangements. Some clones are lacking; in checked studies, under half of them reflect an unresolved V gene, and why the rest are absent is not known. That table furnishes V, J and clone size, whereas the DNA furnished D and trimming. The sample has approximately 88,000 clones on record, roughly 84% of them singletons. Approximately 2% of the sample is taken by the ten largest.

Study-wide conclusions, independent of this receptor: Because the sample size was small (n of about 31) and many of the analyses were exploratory, the results are meant to be hypothesis-generating. A pretreatment peripheral blood TCR clonality below the median was linked to improved progression-free and overall survival. Greater expansion of tumor-associated TCR clones in peripheral blood 3 weeks after the start of treatment was observed in patients with durable benefit (n of about 21, p = 0.022).

Turning to this clone: The target of this receptor is not known. No base qualities exist here, and no much larger clone lies one base off it.

The chain joins TRBV9 to TRBJ2-5; a tentative D match to TRBD2 spans 5 bases. The sample here was PBMCs, taken around atezolizumab (anti-PD-L1) treatment. This clonotype was sampled from a man in his 60s with urothelial cancer. Here is the DNA: TGTGCCAGCAGCGTAAGAGGAGGAGAGACGGAGACCCAGTACTTC. Translated, this gives CASSVRGGETETQYF.